A single sample gave rise to the 26 T cell receptor beta chains below, sequenced in a study of T-cell reconstitution after alpha-beta-depleted transplantation in children. TCRbeta library preparation incorporated unique molecular identifiers. Each CDR3 protein gets one entry after TCRdb re-called the PCR reads with MiXCR. The sample carries over 100,000 distinct CDR3 sequences, around 7% recorded once. This specimen consisted of PBMCs, obtained before TCRalphabeta/CD19-depleted stem cell transplant. The receptors here all came from a boy aged 2 to 9 with acute lymphoblastic leukemia, due to receive a stem cell transplant.

The rearrangement links TRBV6-5 to TRBJ2-2; TRBD2 aligns across 11 bases. The CDR3 spans 19 residues. V shed 2 bases, J shed 6 bases, and the junction held 14 bases outside the gene matches. The germline V gene encodes CDR1 MNHEY and CDR2 SVGAGI. CDR3 DNA: TGTGCCAGCAGTTACGCGGTAGCGGGGGGGCCGCTCGGGTCCGGGGAGCTGTTTTTT. This sequence encodes CASSYAVAGGPLGSGELFF.

This clonotype occurred many times. CDR3 loop: CASSSLPVPYEQYF. CDR3 DNA sequence: TGTGCCAGCAGCTCCCTCCCGGTCCCCTACGAGCAGTACTTC. The chain recombines TRBV5-5 with TRBJ2-7; D is undetermined. The V end was cut by 3 bases, the J end by 2 bases, with 12 bases between. The CDR3 contains 14 residues. CDR1 and CDR2 (germline): SGHKS, YYEKEE (reference sequence).

This clonotype was counted only a few times. J is TRBJ2-1 and V is TRBV2; 14 nucleotides match TRBD2. The germline CDR1 and CDR2 sequences are SNHLY and FYNNEI. V gave up 7 bases and J gave up 0 bases; unmatched junction bases: 5. The CDR3 spans 17 residues. CDR3 sequence (DNA): TGTGCCAGCACTGGGACTAGCGGGGGCCCCTCCTACAATGAGCAGTTCTTC. Translating it yields CASTGTSGGPSYNEQFF. Filled out from reference TRBV2 and TRBJ2-1, the complete variable domain reads EPEVTQTPSHQVTQMGQEVILRCVPISNHLYFYWYRQILGQKVEFLVSFYNNEISEKSEIFDDQFSVERPDGSNFTLKIRSTKLEDSAMYFCASTGTSGGPSYNEQFFGPGTRLTVL.

V usage is TRBV20-1 and J usage is TRBJ1-2, with no clear D. Germline assignment: CDR1 DFQATT and CDR2 SNEGSKA (reference sequence). The V gene lost 4 bases and the J gene lost 6 bases, with 15 bases spanning the gap. CDR3 length equals 13 residues. Here the CDR3 DNA reads TGCAGTGCTATCGACGGAGGACGGGATGGCTACACCTTC. Its protein product is CSAIDGGRDGYTF.

This sequence joins TRBV7-6 and TRBJ1-3; 7 nucleotides line up with TRBD1. The CDR3 extends over 16 amino acids. J was trimmed by 0 bases and V by 5 bases; bases with no gene match: 7. The germline gives CDR1 SGHVS, CDR2 FNYEAQ. The CDR3 nucleotides read TGTGCCAGCAGCCCCGACAGGGTCCCCTCTGGAAACACCATATATTTT. Its translation: CASSPDRVPSGNTIYF.

The chain employs TRBV12-3 or TRBV12-4 and TRBJ1-5; TRBD1 aligns across 8 bases. With 7 bases clipped from V and 5 bases from J, the junction kept 7 bases outside the gene matches. The CDR3 sequence is 14 residues long. CDR3 coding DNA: TGTGCCAGCACCCCGGGACAGGCAGATCAGCCCCAGCATTTT. This codes for CASTPGQADQPQHF.

This clonotype was recorded a few times. The chain uses TRBV2 and TRBJ1-6; 7 bases are a match to TRBD1. Germline CDR1 reads SNHLY; CDR2 reads FYNNEI. V trimming: 7 bases; J trimming: 10 bases; junction bases outside the gene matches: 16. CDR3 length equals 16 residues. The CDR3 loop reads CASMKTGTLFGSPLHF. The CDR3 nucleotides are TGTGCCAGCATGAAGACAGGGACCCTTTTCGGATCACCCCTCCACTTT.

The chain links TRBV27 to TRBJ2-5; D assignment may be TRBD1 or TRBD2 (6 bases each). The CDR3 has 12 residues. Per the germline V gene, CDR1 is MNHEY and CDR2 is SMNVEV (reference sequence). V was pared by 7 bases and J by 10 bases, with 16 bases between. The CDR3 DNA is TGTGCCAGCACCGATCAGGAGGGGGTCCAGTACTTC. It encodes CASTDQEGVQYF.

The V call is TRBV13, the J call TRBJ1-1; D is ambiguous. There are 15 residues in the CDR3. Germline assignment: CDR1 PRHDT and CDR2 FYEKMQ (reference sequence). Trimming left V 1 base short and J 0 bases short, with 9 bases between. CDR3 loop: CASSLVGGLNTEAFF. The CDR3 nucleotides are TGTGCCAGCAGCTTAGTTGGCGGTCTGAACACTGAAGCTTTCTTT.

This clonotype appeared many times. This chain links TRBV12-3 or TRBV12-4 with TRBJ2-1; 10 nucleotides agree with TRBD2. The CDR3 runs to 15 residues. V lost 1 base, J lost 8 bases, and 5 bases stayed unmatched. CDR3 protein: CASSLERGGIHEQFF. CDR3 DNA: TGTGCCAGCAGTTTAGAGCGGGGGGGCATTCATGAGCAGTTCTTC.

J is TRBJ2-7 and V is TRBV7-6; D call uncertain. CDR3 length: 16 residues. Germline V gene lookup returns CDR1 SGHVS and CDR2 FNYEAQ. The V gene lost 6 bases and the J gene lost 0 bases, with 18 bases spanning the gap. DNA for the CDR3: TGTGCCAGCAGTTACGGGCCGGGTCCAAGCTCCTACGAGCAGTACTTC. This gives the protein CASSYGPGPSSYEQYF. Complete variable domain (other parts from reference TRBV7-6 and TRBJ2-7): GAGVSQSPRYKVTKRGQDVALRCDPISGHVSLYWYRQALGQGPEFLTYFNYEAQQDKSGLPNDRFSAERPEGSISTLTIQRTEQRDSAMYRCASSYGPGPSSYEQYFGPGTRLTVT.

This clonotype appeared many times. The rearrangement links TRBV10-2 to TRBJ1-1; D is uncertain. Per germline, CDR1 WSHSY and CDR2 SAAADI. This CDR3 has 13 residues. Trimming took 2 bases from V and 1 from J, leaving 5 bases between them. This chain's CDR3 is CASSERENTEAFF. The CDR3 DNA reads as TGCGCCAGCAGTGAGAGGGAGAACACTGAAGCTTTCTTT.

There are many counts of this clonotype. The chain employs TRBV29-1 and TRBJ1-2, with no clear D. CDR3 length equals 16 residues. From germline, CDR1 is SQVTM and CDR2 ANQGSEA. V was pared by 3 bases and J by 0 bases, with 17 bases between. CDR3 protein: CSVEDGKSGTNYGYTF. CDR3 nucleotides: TGCAGCGTTGAGGATGGGAAATCGGGCACTAACTATGGCTACACCTTC.

This clonotype was counted a few times. The CDR3 region has the DNA TGTGCCAGTAGTCACGACAGGGGGGCCCTTACCTACGAGCAGTACTTC. It specifies CASSHDRGALTYEQYF. J is TRBJ2-7 and V is TRBV19, with 9 positions matching TRBD1. The V and J ends lost 5 bases and 2 bases, in that order; junction bases with no gene match: 10. The CDR3 runs 16 residues. Germline V gene lookup returns CDR1 LNHDA and CDR2 SQIVND (reference sequence).

The chain carries TRBV19 and TRBJ2-1; D is ambiguous. This CDR3 has 12 residues. V was cut by 6 bases and J by 0 bases, with 3 bases left in between. Germline V lookup: CDR1 LNHDA, CDR2 SQIVND (reference sequence). CDR3 sequence reads: CASSYSYNEQFF. In DNA form, the CDR3 reads TGTGCCAGTAGCTACTCCTACAATGAGCAGTTCTTC.

This clonotype has at least ten counts. The chain recombines TRBV12-5 with TRBJ2-2; the D gene is possibly TRBD2 (6 bases). V dropped 8 bases and J dropped 0 bases, with 13 bases sitting between them. Germline V gives CDR1 LGHNT, CDR2 FRNRAP. The CDR3 length is 15 residues. CDR3 sequence reads: CASLKPGANTGELFF. Here the CDR3 DNA reads TGTGCTAGTTTGAAACCGGGGGCGAACACCGGGGAGCTGTTTTTT.

This clonotype was observed a handful of times. The chain has TRBV20-1 and TRBJ1-3, with a tentative D call TRBD1 (5 bases). The germline CDR1 and CDR2 sequences are DFQATT and SNEGSKA (reference sequence). The CDR3 consists of 14 residues. V lost 1 base and J 7 bases, leaving 14 bases between the germline ends. The CDR3 nucleotides read TGCAGTGCTAGAGGTCTGCCAGGGACCAACACCATATATTTT. Its protein product is CSARGLPGTNTIYF.

This clonotype was counted ten times or more. The V and J genes are TRBV12-3 or TRBV12-4 and TRBJ1-3, with D tentatively TRBD1 (5 bases). This CDR3 is 15 amino acids long. Trimming took off 6 bases at V and 1 base at J, with 13 bases between the two ends. The DNA of the CDR3 is TGTGCCAGCAGGGGACGGACGCTTTCTGGAAACACCATATATTTT. Encoded protein: CASRGRTLSGNTIYF.

The genes are TRBV21-1 and TRBJ2-5; TRBD1, the table's D call, lacks a check against the DNA. TRBV21-1 is labeled a pseudogene. The CDR3 loop spans 16 amino acids. CDR3 sequence (DNA): TGTGCCAGCAGCAAAGACCCCGACAGGGGCGAAGAGACCCAGTACTTC. Protein sequence: CASSKDPDRGEETQYF.

Comments on this clonotype: A much larger clone sits a single nucleotide away, making a read error possible. Lacking the conserved final phenylalanine or tryptophan, this CDR3 likely reflects a read error. The rearrangement links TRBV5-1 to TRBJ2-1, with a tentative D call TRBD2 (5 bases). V dropped 0 bases and J dropped 7 bases, with 11 bases sitting between them. Germline CDR1 reads SGHRS; CDR2 reads YFSETQ. The CDR3 contains 14 residues. The CDR3 region is CASSLERVGNEQFC. The CDR3 DNA reads TGCGCCAGCAGCTTGGAGAGGGTAGGGAATGAGCAGTTCTGC.

Details on this clonotype: This could be a read error, since a much larger clone is one nucleotide away. J is TRBJ2-7 and V is TRBV7-6; 8 nucleotides align to TRBD1. The CDR3 runs to 12 residues. CDR1 SGHVS and CDR2 FNYEAQ come from the germline V gene. The chain's CDR3 is CAGSTRQGIQYF. DNA of the CDR3: TGTGCCGGCAGCACCCGACAGGGGATACAGTACTTC.

This chain connects TRBV6-1 to TRBJ1-3; D is uncertain. CDR1 MNHNS and CDR2 SASEGT come from the germline V gene. The CDR3 consists of 16 residues. Trimming removed 0 bases from V and 0 bases from J, with 9 bases in between. The CDR3 coding sequence is TGTGCCAGCAGTGAAGCCGGGAGCATCTCTGGAAACACCATATATTTT. Protein sequence: CASSEAGSISGNTIYF.

This clonotype was seen only a few times. The chain combines TRBV9 with TRBJ2-2, with 9 bases identical to TRBD1. V shed 0 bases and J 7 bases; nucleotides not matched to a gene: 7. CDR1 SGDLS and CDR2 YYNGEE come from the germline V gene. This CDR3 contains 16 residues. CDR3: CASSVAPGQGIGELFF. The CDR3 nucleotides are TGTGCCAGCAGCGTAGCTCCGGGACAGGGAATCGGGGAGCTGTTTTTT.

CDR3 in DNA: TGCGCCAGCAGCTTCCTCGAGGGGACCGGTACGGACACTGAAGCTTTCTTT. Translating it yields CASSFLEGTGTDTEAFF. This chain links TRBV5-1 with TRBJ1-1; D might be TRBD1 (5 bases). V was shortened by 2 bases and J by 3 bases, with 20 bases between the two germline ends. The CDR3 spans 17 residues. CDR1 is SGHRS and CDR2 is YFSETQ in the germline V gene. The full variable domain, in which reference TRBV5-1 and TRBJ1-1 provide the parts outside the CDR3, is KAGVTQTPRYLIKTRGQQVTLSCSPISGHRSVSWYQQTPGQGLQFLFEYFSETQRNKGNFPGRFSGRQFSNSRSEMNVSTLELGDSALYLCASSFLEGTGTDTEAFFGQGTRLTVV.

On this clonotype: At one end the junction does not follow the germline gene, possibly because of a read error. This chain links TRBV5-6 with TRBJ2-1; maybe TRBD1 (5 bases). Judging by the DNA end, TRBJ2-7 fits better; the J call may be wrong. The CDR3 covers 15 residues. Germline CDR1 SGHDT, CDR2 YYEEEE. CDR3 amino acids: CAISPRTLRYYEQYF. CDR3 nucleotides: TGTGCCATCAGCCCTCGGACACTAAGGTACTACGAGCAGTACTTC.

This clonotype was recorded at least ten times. The gene calls are TRBV5-5 and TRBJ1-2; TRBD1 is a possible D gene (5 bases). The CDR3 is made up of 14 amino acids. Trimming stripped 0 bases from V and 5 bases from J, with 11 bases between. The germline CDR1 and CDR2 sequences are SGHKS and YYEKEE (reference sequence). CDR3 protein: CASSLEQALYGYTF. CDR3 in DNA: TGTGCCAGCAGCTTGGAACAGGCCTTGTATGGCTACACCTTC.